This T cell receptor beta chain was sequenced in a study of cytomegalovirus exposure and HLA in healthy donors. Study-wide results and limits: Some 16,000 TCR beta sequences were associated with HLA alleles at 0.05 false discovery rate in a later analysis.

In nominal health when sampled, donors likely had unrecorded immune exposures nonetheless. A word on this clone: Antigen specificity is unknown.

This PCR relied on a set of 60 Vbeta primers and 13 Jbeta primers. Authors' analysis steps: Later reanalysis found around 80 million unique TCR beta chains, around 10 million of them shared. TCRdb keeps only in-frame clones here, not all; method: immunoSEQ multiplex PCR. The V and J calls and the clone size are those of that table, but D and trimming were determined from the DNA. The sample yields fewer than 250,000 clones, roughly 79% seen once. Germline CDR1 MDHEN, CDR2 SYDVKM. Germline trimming cut 9 bases from V and 1 base from J; bases unmatched to any gene: 4. The CDR3 is 13 residues long. The clonotype originates from a woman in her late teens or twenties in good health and CMV-seronegative. The sample taken for sequencing was PBMCs. The rearrangement links TRBV28 to TRBJ2-5; 8 bases fit TRBD2. Here the CDR3 reads CASTSGSQETQYF. The CDR3 DNA sequence: TGTGCCAGTACCAGCGGGAGCCAAGAGACCCAGTACTTC.